One T cell receptor beta chain is described in this entry. All enrollees were roughly 18 to 100 years old and from roughly 22 US areas. Generated by immunoSEQ multiplex PCR, the TCRdb table keeps only in-frame clones and is missing some. The sample has under 350,000 clones, approximately 86% seen once; the top ten hold 3.5% to 4.5%. The V segment lost 5 bases and the J segment 7 bases; nucleotides outside the gene matches: 12. This CDR3 spans 16 amino acids. CDR1 LNHDA and CDR2 SQIVND come from the germline V gene (reference sequence). The data were obtained in a study of blood T cell repertoires in COVID-19. Study overall: Acute and convalescent COVID-19 samples came from the United States, Italy and Spain. Sample material is recorded as cDNA or gDNA derived from T cells, B-cell-depleted T cells, or PBMCs.

The specimen was PBMCs or T cells enriched from blood (not recorded which). The receptor comes from a woman in her forties with acute COVID-19. The gene calls are TRBV19 and TRBJ2-1; 9 bases line up with TRBD2. CDR3 loop: CASSGPGTSSTNEQFF. CDR3 coding DNA: TGTGCCAGTAGTGGACCAGGGACTAGCTCGACGAATGAGCAGTTCTTC.